The 6 T cell receptor beta chains listed next were all sequenced from one sample in a study of T cells in Graves' hyperthyroidism and ophthalmopathy. TCR beta CDR3 region amplification was performed from RNA transcripts. Primed by the HTBI set, a first-round RT-PCR was run on the TCR CDR3. TCRdb re-analysed the multiplex PCR reads in MiXCR, keeping a single row per CDR3 protein. The sample lists roughly 380,000 distinct CDR3 sequences, 15% to 20% occurring once. Sequenced: blood. The receptors come from a woman in her thirties or forties with Graves' ophthalmopathy.

This clonotype was counted many times. The rearrangement joins TRBV30 to TRBJ1-1; 7 bases match TRBD1. The CDR3 sequence is 13 residues long. Germline loops: CDR1 GTSNPN, CDR2 SVGIG (reference sequence). V dropped 5 bases and J dropped 2; count of bases not matched to a gene: 5. The DNA for the CDR3 is TGTGCCTGGGGGAGGGACAGAAACACTGAAGCTTTCTTT. As protein: CAWGRDRNTEAFF.

The chain joins TRBV2 to TRBJ2-7; TRBD2 matches at 13 bases. The CDR3 contains 21 residues. Germline-derived CDR1 and CDR2 are SNHLY and FYNNEI. V lost 5 bases to trimming and J lost 0 bases; unmatched junction nucleotides: 19. The CDR3 is CASSQHTPGLAGPPASYEQYF. CDR3 in DNA: TGTGCCAGCAGTCAACATACTCCGGGACTAGCGGGACCCCCGGCCTCCTACGAGCAGTACTTC.

This clonotype showed up just a few times. The gene calls are TRBV5-1 and TRBJ1-6, with unresolved D. Per germline, CDR1 SGHRS and CDR2 YFSETQ. The CDR3 consists of 15 residues. V was clipped by 1 base and J by 5 bases, with 10 bases between them. The CDR3 spells CASSLHRLNNSPLHF. The CDR3 DNA reads TGCGCCAGCAGCTTGCACAGATTGAATAATTCACCCCTCCACTTT.

This clonotype showed up many times. The chain employs TRBV12-3 or TRBV12-4 and TRBJ1-5; no clear D gene. Trimming cost V 5 bases and J 1 base, with 9 bases left between them. The CDR3 has 14 residues. CDR3 DNA sequence: TGTGCCAGCAGTCCCTCGTGGAGCAATCAGCCCCAGCATTTT. Its protein is CASSPSWSNQPQHF.

V and J are TRBV6-1 and TRBJ2-5; D is perhaps TRBD2 (6 bases). V was pared by 7 bases and J by 5 bases, with 20 bases between. The CDR3 is made up of 15 amino acids. Germline CDR1 reads MNHNS; CDR2 reads SASEGT. The chain's CDR3 is CASTGSLGRPETQYF. The CDR3 DNA follows: TGTGCCAGCACTGGGTCCCTGGGGAGGCCCGAGACCCAGTACTTC.

This clonotype was seen at least ten times. The chain uses TRBV25-1 and TRBJ2-5, with a weak D call TRBD1 (5 bases). V lost 5 bases, J lost 5 bases, and 18 bases lay in between. The CDR3 is 15 amino acids. The germline V gene encodes CDR1 MGHDK and CDR2 SYGVNS. CDR3 DNA: TGTGCCAGCAGTCGCGATCAGGGTTGGTGGGAGACCCAGTACTTC. Amino acid sequence: CASSRDQGWWETQYF.